This T cell receptor beta chain was retrieved from a study of blood T cell repertoires in COVID-19. Study overall: The cDNA or gDNA used as material had been derived from T cells, B-cell-depleted T cells, or PBMCs.

Original processing methods: Reference gene primer amplification in the assay estimated nucleated cell counts. This table comes from immunoSEQ multiplex PCR, and its TCRdb copy is limited to in-frame clones, with some not included. Clonal size and the V and J genes are those of that table, whereas D and trimming came from the DNA. This table holds about 190,000 clones, 76% found once. As to this clone: Within the sample, other DNA sequences also encode this same CDR3.

CDR3 length equals 14 residues. The V gene's germline CDR1 is MDHEN and CDR2 SYDVKM. Unmatched junction bases numbered 6, after V lost 3 bases and J lost 6 bases. The receptor was isolated from a woman aged 50 to 60 with acute COVID-19. The specimen was PBMCs or T cells enriched from blood (not recorded which). This rearrangement joins TRBV28 to TRBJ2-3; 7 nucleotides agree with TRBD1. CDR3 bases: TGTGCCAGCAGTTTTGCCAGGGGGACGGATACGCAGTATTTT. Translation: CASSFARGTDTQYF.